A selection of T cell receptor beta chains follows, all from one sample in a study of cytomegalovirus exposure and HLA in healthy donors. Profiled with immunoSEQ multiplex PCR; TCRdb holds only in-frame clones, not every one. This sample has about 160,000 clones, with over 60% found just once. The sequenced sample was PBMCs. The source is a woman aged 45-60 years in good health and CMV-seropositive. Both conserved end residues are part of each CDR3. Fields, in order: D gene, V gene, clone size, J gene, CDR3 protein, CDR3 DNA. The D gene is left open where the match is weak. The size entry is marked missing in some rows and otherwise reads once, few, many or a size class.

d_call: TRBD2
v_call: TRBV19
clone_size: .
j_call: TRBJ2-1
cdr3_aa: CASSARGLAGHNEQFF
cdr3_nt: TGTGCCAGTAGTGCCCGAGGACTAGCGGGCCACAATGAGCAGTTCTTC

d_call: TRBD1
v_call: TRBV5-1
clone_size: .
j_call: TRBJ2-7
cdr3_aa: CASKAHGQDVYEQYF
cdr3_nt: TGCGCCAGTAAGGCCCACGGACAGGACGTCTACGAGCAGTACTTC

d_call: TRBD2
v_call: TRBV10-3
clone_size: .
j_call: TRBJ2-1
cdr3_aa: CAISESPSGRAGAYNEQFF
cdr3_nt: TGTGCCATCAGTGAGTCCCCTAGCGGGAGGGCCGGAGCCTACAATGAGCAGTTCTTC

d_call: .
v_call: TRBV6-1
clone_size: .
j_call: TRBJ2-3
cdr3_aa: CASSEIGVRGTDTQYF
cdr3_nt: TGTGCCAGCAGTGAAATCGGGGTTAGGGGCACAGATACGCAGTATTTT

d_call: .
v_call: TRBV7-2
clone_size: .
j_call: TRBJ2-3
cdr3_aa: CASSRFEDTQYF
cdr3_nt: TGTGCCAGCAGCCGGTTTGAGGATACGCAGTATTTT

d_call: .
v_call: TRBV12-2
clone_size: once
j_call: TRBJ1-2
cdr3_aa: CASRQREDGYTF
cdr3_nt: TGTGCAAGTCGCCAAAGGGAGGATGGCTACACCTTC

d_call: .
v_call: TRBV28
clone_size: .
j_call: TRBJ2-1
cdr3_aa: CASSLIGGPDEQFF
cdr3_nt: TGTGCCAGCAGTCTCATCGGGGGTCCCGATGAGCAGTTCTTC

d_call: .
v_call: TRBV7-2
clone_size: many
j_call: TRBJ1-2
cdr3_aa: CASSPTLQGHGYTF
cdr3_nt: TGTGCCAGCAGCCCAACACTACAGGGACACGGCTACACCTTC

d_call: .
v_call: TRBV5-1
clone_size: .
j_call: TRBJ2-3
cdr3_aa: CASSWGPAGSSTDTQYF
cdr3_nt: TGCGCCAGCAGCTGGGGGCCTGCCGGCTCTAGCACAGATACGCAGTATTTT

d_call: TRBD2
v_call: TRBV2
clone_size: few
j_call: TRBJ2-2
cdr3_aa: CASKQGLAGVISGELFF
cdr3_nt: TGTGCCAGCAAGCAAGGCCTAGCGGGAGTAATCTCCGGGGAGCTGTTTTTT

d_call: TRBD1
v_call: TRBV19
clone_size: .
j_call: TRBJ1-1
cdr3_aa: CASSIGGQGRTEAFF
cdr3_nt: TGTGCCAGTAGTATAGGGGGACAGGGAAGGACTGAAGCTTTCTTT

d_call: TRBD1
v_call: TRBV5-4
clone_size: .
j_call: TRBJ2-7
cdr3_aa: CASSSPGQGGYEQYF
cdr3_nt: TGTGCCAGCAGCTCGCCGGGACAGGGGGGCTACGAGCAGTACTTC

d_call: TRBD1
v_call: TRBV7-8
clone_size: .
j_call: TRBJ1-1
cdr3_aa: CASSLDRGTEAFF
cdr3_nt: TGTGCCAGCAGCCTTGACAGGGGCACTGAAGCTTTCTTT

d_call: TRBD1
v_call: TRBV5-1
clone_size: .
j_call: TRBJ1-5
cdr3_aa: CASSMGTDSYSNQPQHF
cdr3_nt: TGCGCCAGCAGCATGGGGACAGACTCTTATAGCAATCAGCCCCAGCATTTT

d_call: TRBD1
v_call: TRBV7-6
clone_size: .
j_call: TRBJ2-7
cdr3_aa: CASSEGGRLYEQYF
cdr3_nt: TGTGCCAGCAGCGAAGGGGGCAGACTCTACGAGCAGTACTTC

d_call: .
v_call: TRBV7-2
clone_size: .
j_call: TRBJ2-3
cdr3_aa: CASRQPRSAVTDTQYF
cdr3_nt: TGTGCCAGCAGACAACCTAGATCGGCGGTCACAGATACGCAGTATTTT

d_call: TRBD2
v_call: TRBV7-7
clone_size: .
j_call: TRBJ2-3
cdr3_aa: CASSQGLAGADTQYF
cdr3_nt: TGTGCTAGCAGCCAAGGTCTAGCGGGAGCAGATACGCAGTATTTT

d_call: TRBD1
v_call: TRBV7-2
clone_size: .
j_call: TRBJ1-2
cdr3_aa: CASSYRQGDYGYTF
cdr3_nt: TGTGCCAGCAGCTACCGACAGGGGGACTATGGCTACACCTTC

d_call: TRBD2
v_call: TRBV7-9
clone_size: .
j_call: TRBJ2-7
cdr3_aa: CASRLGGGEQYF
cdr3_nt: TGTGCCAGCAGGCTGGGGGGGGGCGAGCAGTACTTC

d_call: .
v_call: TRBV2
clone_size: once
j_call: TRBJ1-1
cdr3_aa: CASRLDRFEAFF
cdr3_nt: TGTGCCAGCCGATTGGACAGATTTGAAGCTTTCTTT

d_call: TRBD1
v_call: TRBV19
clone_size: .
j_call: TRBJ1-2
cdr3_aa: CASSDTGADGYTF
cdr3_nt: TGTGCCAGTAGTGACACAGGGGCTGATGGCTACACCTTC

d_call: .
v_call: TRBV5-4
clone_size: .
j_call: TRBJ2-2
cdr3_aa: CASSVQGGLFNTGELFF
cdr3_nt: TGTGCCAGCAGCGTTCAGGGGGGCCTCTTTAACACCGGGGAGCTGTTTTTT

d_call: TRBD2
v_call: TRBV4-2
clone_size: .
j_call: TRBJ2-5
cdr3_aa: CASSQEAAGVLRGETQYF
cdr3_nt: TGTGCCAGCAGCCAAGAGGCAGCGGGAGTACTCCGGGGGGAGACCCAGTACTTC

d_call: .
v_call: TRBV2
clone_size: .
j_call: TRBJ2-1
cdr3_aa: CASRRGSYNEQFF
cdr3_nt: TGTGCCAGCAGACGGGGCTCCTACAATGAGCAGTTCTTC

d_call: .
v_call: TRBV5-4
clone_size: once
j_call: TRBJ2-7
cdr3_aa: CASSFEDTVSYEQYF
cdr3_nt: TGTGCCAGCAGCTTTGAGGATACGGTCTCCTACGAGCAGTACTTC

d_call: .
v_call: TRBV15
clone_size: few
j_call: TRBJ1-5
cdr3_aa: CATSRGSGSPQHF
cdr3_nt: TGTGCCACCAGCAGAGGTTCGGGTTCGCCCCAGCATTTT

d_call: TRBD2
v_call: TRBV7-2
clone_size: few
j_call: TRBJ2-1
cdr3_aa: CASSENGLAGNEQFF
cdr3_nt: TGTGCCAGCAGCGAAAACGGACTAGCGGGTAATGAGCAGTTCTTC

d_call: .
v_call: TRBV10-3
clone_size: .
j_call: TRBJ1-2
cdr3_aa: CAAGKANYGYTF
cdr3_nt: TGTGCCGCGGGGAAAGCTAACTATGGCTACACCTTC

d_call: .
v_call: TRBV23-1
clone_size: .
j_call: TRBJ2-7
cdr3_aa: CASSQTDSSRGYEQYF
cdr3_nt: TGCGCCAGCAGTCAGACGGACAGCTCTCGGGGCTACGAGCAGTACTTC

d_call: TRBD1
v_call: TRBV29-1
clone_size: .
j_call: TRBJ2-7
cdr3_aa: CSVEGQGWHEQYF
cdr3_nt: TGCAGCGTTGAGGGACAGGGATGGCACGAGCAGTACTTC

d_call: TRBD1
v_call: TRBV19
clone_size: .
j_call: TRBJ1-5
cdr3_aa: CASSPLGTGVNQPQHF
cdr3_nt: TGTGCCAGTAGTCCCCTTGGGACAGGAGTAAATCAGCCCCAGCATTTT

d_call: TRBD2
v_call: TRBV7-2
clone_size: .
j_call: TRBJ2-3
cdr3_aa: CASSSRAGGGIYTDTQYF
cdr3_nt: TGTGCCAGCAGCTCTCGAGCGGGGGGCGGGATTTACACAGATACGCAGTATTTT

d_call: .
v_call: TRBV28
clone_size: .
j_call: TRBJ1-5
cdr3_aa: CATLVVRGNQPQHF
cdr3_nt: TGTGCCACCCTCGTCGTACGGGGCAATCAGCCCCAGCATTTT

d_call: TRBD1
v_call: TRBV29-1
clone_size: .
j_call: TRBJ1-1
cdr3_aa: CSDGTVREAFF
cdr3_nt: TGCAGCGATGGGACAGTACGTGAAGCTTTCTTT

d_call: .
v_call: TRBV28
clone_size: few
j_call: TRBJ1-4
cdr3_aa: CASSPANEKLFF
cdr3_nt: TGTGCCAGCAGTCCAGCTAATGAAAAACTGTTTTTT

d_call: .
v_call: TRBV4-3
clone_size: .
j_call: TRBJ1-1
cdr3_aa: CASSLSLGGAHTEAFF
cdr3_nt: TGCGCCAGCAGCCTCTCACTTGGGGGGGCTCACACTGAAGCTTTCTTT

d_call: .
v_call: TRBV21-1
clone_size: .
j_call: TRBJ1-6
cdr3_aa: CASIHREMDSPLHF
cdr3_nt: TGTGCCAGCATACACAGGGAGATGGATTCACCCCTCCACTTT

d_call: TRBD1
v_call: TRBV18
clone_size: .
j_call: TRBJ1-1
cdr3_aa: CASSPTTGQGNTEAFF
cdr3_nt: TGTGCCAGCTCACCGACAACCGGACAGGGTAACACTGAAGCTTTCTTT

d_call: TRBD1
v_call: TRBV9
clone_size: .
j_call: TRBJ1-2
cdr3_aa: CASSFGTVTYGYTF
cdr3_nt: TGTGCCAGCAGCTTCGGGACAGTGACCTATGGCTACACCTTC

d_call: TRBD2
v_call: TRBV2
clone_size: .
j_call: TRBJ2-3
cdr3_aa: CASSPGLADTDTQYF
cdr3_nt: TGTGCCAGCAGTCCAGGACTAGCGGACACAGATACGCAGTATTTT

d_call: .
v_call: TRBV19
clone_size: .
j_call: TRBJ2-1
cdr3_aa: CASTSSVISYNEQFF
cdr3_nt: TGTGCCAGTACCTCCTCAGTAATTTCCTACAATGAGCAGTTCTTC

d_call: TRBD1
v_call: TRBV19
clone_size: .
j_call: TRBJ1-5
cdr3_aa: CASSIGAGGAQPQHF
cdr3_nt: TGTGCCAGTAGTATAGGGGCAGGGGGCGCGCAACCCCAGCATTTT

d_call: TRBD2
v_call: TRBV2
clone_size: .
j_call: TRBJ2-2
cdr3_aa: CASSEGTSGGELFF
cdr3_nt: TGTGCCAGCAGTGAAGGGACTAGTGGCGGGGAGCTGTTTTTT

d_call: TRBD2
v_call: TRBV6-6
clone_size: .
j_call: TRBJ2-7
cdr3_aa: CASSPTSVPYEQYF
cdr3_nt: TGTGCCAGCAGTCCGACTAGCGTACCCTACGAGCAGTACTTC

d_call: TRBD1
v_call: TRBV6-1
clone_size: .
j_call: TRBJ1-1
cdr3_aa: CASSEATGRRTEAFF
cdr3_nt: TGTGCCAGCAGTGAAGCGACAGGGAGAAGGACTGAAGCTTTCTTT

d_call: .
v_call: TRBV5-1
clone_size: .
j_call: TRBJ2-2
cdr3_aa: CASVPDVNTGELFF
cdr3_nt: TGCGCCAGCGTCCCAGATGTGAACACCGGGGAGCTGTTTTTT

d_call: TRBD2
v_call: TRBV19
clone_size: .
j_call: TRBJ2-6
cdr3_aa: CASSASGGGANVLTF
cdr3_nt: TGTGCCAGTAGTGCTTCGGGAGGGGGGGCCAACGTCCTGACTTTC

d_call: .
v_call: TRBV21-1
clone_size: .
j_call: TRBJ1-1
cdr3_aa: CASSTNLGQEPEAFF
cdr3_nt: TGTGCCAGCAGCACCAACCTGGGACAGGAGCCTGAAGCTTTCTTT

d_call: .
v_call: TRBV28
clone_size: .
j_call: TRBJ1-3
cdr3_aa: CASRSRDSGNTIYF
cdr3_nt: TGTGCCAGCAGATCCCGCGATTCTGGAAACACCATATATTTT

d_call: .
v_call: TRBV5-4
clone_size: .
j_call: TRBJ2-7
cdr3_aa: CASSLAGQPLAEQYF
cdr3_nt: TGTGCCAGCAGCTTGGCCGGACAGCCTCTCGCCGAGCAGTACTTC

d_call: .
v_call: TRBV7-9
clone_size: .
j_call: TRBJ1-3
cdr3_aa: CASSLAQGSGNTIYF
cdr3_nt: TGTGCCAGCAGCCTAGCCCAGGGTTCTGGAAACACCATATATTTT

d_call: .
v_call: TRBV29-1
clone_size: .
j_call: TRBJ2-3
cdr3_aa: CSVEGGGAAARDTQYF
cdr3_nt: TGCAGCGTTGAAGGGGGAGGAGCCGCAGCTCGAGATACGCAGTATTTT

d_call: .
v_call: TRBV4-1
clone_size: .
j_call: TRBJ2-3
cdr3_aa: CASSQDVMGGADTQYF
cdr3_nt: TGCGCCAGCAGCCAAGATGTTATGGGGGGAGCAGATACGCAGTATTTT